Each of the 13 T cell receptor beta chains below was sequenced from the same sample in a study of T cell responses to AZD1222 COVID-19 vaccine. Measured with immunoSEQ multiplex PCR; TCRdb has only the in-frame clones, and not every one. This table holds around 150,000 clones, roughly 90% found once. Sample: peripheral blood, taken 28 days after the second AZD1222 dose. These receptors all stem from an adult who received the AZD1222 COVID-19 vaccine.

This clone was observed a single time. CDR3 sequence reads: CASSFSQGKGFNYGYTF. CDR3 DNA: TGCGCCAGCAGCTTTAGTCAGGGGAAGGGGTTCAACTATGGCTACACCTTC. The genes are TRBV5-1 and TRBJ1-2; a possible D gene is TRBD1 (6 bases). CDR3 length equals 17 residues. V was trimmed by 2 bases and J by 2 bases, leaving 19 bases between them. CDR1 is SGHRS, CDR2 YFSETQ, per germline.

V gene TRBV10-1 combines with J gene TRBJ2-1, with 12 positions matching TRBD2. Germline lookup yields CDR1 WNHNN and CDR2 SYGVQD (reference sequence). The V and J ends lost 6 bases and 6 bases, in that order; junction bases with no gene match: 3. This CDR3 has 14 residues. Here the CDR3 reads CASRGTSGSNEQFF. CDR3 in DNA: TGCGCCAGCAGGGGGACTAGCGGGTCCAATGAGCAGTTCTTC.

V and J are TRBV23-1 and TRBJ1-6; D perhaps matches TRBD1 (6 bases). TRBV23-1 counts as an open reading frame of uncertain function. This CDR3 has 13 residues. The V gene lost 4 bases and the J gene lost 13 bases, with 14 bases spanning the gap. CDR3 residues: CASSLRTVRPLHF. CDR3 bases: TGCGCCAGCAGTCTCCGGACAGTCCGGCCCCTCCACTTT.

The chain has TRBV27 and TRBJ1-1; tentative D call: TRBD1 (6 bases). Germline-derived CDR1 and CDR2 are MNHEY and SMNVEV (reference sequence). The CDR3 sequence is 15 residues long. V gave up 3 bases and J gave up 4 bases, with 15 bases separating them. Written as DNA, the CDR3 is TGTGCCAGCAGTTTGGCAGGGGAGCTTAGCACTGAAGCTTTCTTT. Translation gives CASSLAGELSTEAFF.

V usage is TRBV6-5 and J usage is TRBJ1-1; 11 positions agree with TRBD1. The length of the CDR3 is 13 residues. The V gene's germline CDR1 is MNHEY and CDR2 SVGAGI. Trimming at V came to 2 bases and at J to 8 bases, leaving 1 base not matched to a gene. CDR3 DNA: TGTGCCAGCAGTTACGGACAGGGGGCAGAAGCTTTCTTT. Translation gives CASSYGQGAEAFF.

This sequence joins TRBV6-4 and TRBJ2-3; D possibly uses TRBD1 or TRBD2 (5 bases each). Germline V gene data show CDR1 as MRHNA and CDR2 as SNTAGT. Trimming took off 3 bases at V and 2 bases at J, with 15 bases between the two ends. CDR3 length equals 16 residues. The CDR3 DNA sequence: TGTGCCAGCAGTGAACTAGGGACCGAGTACACAGATACGCAGTATTTT. Translation gives CASSELGTEYTDTQYF.

The chain is built from TRBV12-3 or TRBV12-4 and TRBJ2-1; D is unclear. The CDR3 sequence is 13 residues long. V was trimmed by 6 bases and J by 8 bases, leaving 14 bases between them. CDR3 residues: CASSRSFIDEQFF. CDR3 DNA sequence: TGTGCCAGCAGCCGGAGTTTTATCGATGAGCAGTTCTTC.

The J gene is TRBJ1-6, the V gene TRBV3-1 (or the pseudogene TRBV3-2); no clear D gene. From germline, CDR1 is LGHDT and CDR2 YNNKEL (reference sequence). The CDR3 extends over 14 amino acids. The ends were cut back, 8 bases at V and 7 bases at J, with 15 bases in the middle. This chain's CDR3 is CASGSGTQNSPLHF. Here the CDR3 DNA reads TGTGCCAGCGGGTCAGGAACCCAGAATTCACCCCTCCACTTT.

The genes are TRBV10-3 and TRBJ1-5, with a tentative D call TRBD1 (5 bases). CDR1 is ENHRY, CDR2 SYGVKD, per germline. Trimming removed 4 bases at V and 5 bases at J, with 15 bases between. The CDR3 covers 15 residues. The DNA of the CDR3 is TGTGCCATCAGTGGATCCTCGTGGGGGGATCAGCCCCAGCATTTT. Its protein product is CAISGSSWGDQPQHF.

The J gene is TRBJ1-2, the V gene TRBV12-3 or TRBV12-4, with a weak D call TRBD1 (6 bases). The CDR3 totals 12 residues. Trimming cost V 8 bases and J 8 bases, with 15 bases left between them. CDR3 DNA: TGTGCCAGCCGAAGTTTAGGGGGGGGCTACACCTTC. Translation: CASRSLGGGYTF.

The CDR3 loop is CASKPGLAESYEQYF. As DNA, the CDR3 is TGTGCCAGCAAACCTGGACTAGCGGAGTCATACGAGCAGTACTTC. J is TRBJ2-7 and V is TRBV27, with TRBD2 identical over 10 bases. The CDR3 is 15 residues long. Germline assignment: CDR1 MNHEY and CDR2 SMNVEV (reference sequence). Germline trimming cut 7 bases from V and 4 bases from J; bases unmatched to any gene: 10.

This chain connects TRBV4-1 to TRBJ2-2; D remains ambiguous. Looked up from germline, CDR1 is MGHRA and CDR2 is YSYEKL. The CDR3 has 14 residues. Trimming removed 0 bases at V and 8 bases at J, with 10 bases between. The CDR3 is CASSQDPSTGELFF. The CDR3 coding sequence is TGCGCCAGCAGCCAAGATCCATCAACGGGGGAGCTGTTTTTT.

The chain carries TRBV11-2 and TRBJ2-5; TRBD1 or TRBD2 may be the D gene (5 bases each). Trimming left V 2 bases short and J 3 bases short, with 16 bases between. The CDR3 has 16 residues. Germline V gene data show CDR1 as SGHAT and CDR2 as FQNNGV. The CDR3: CASSLFRSGREETQYF. In DNA form, the CDR3 reads TGTGCCAGCAGCTTATTTCGATCGGGACGGGAAGAGACCCAGTACTTC.